Given below is one T cell receptor (beta chain) in context. This sample is part of a study of patients and donors after allogeneic stem cell transplantation. CDR1 and CDR2 (germline): SQVTM, ANQGSEA. V lost 6 bases and J 0 bases, leaving 14 bases between the germline ends. This CDR3 comprises 14 residues. MiXCR was run by TCRdb on the RT-PCR reads, yielding one entry per CDR3 protein. The sample has 190,000 or so distinct CDR3 sequences, around two fifths seen once. The material sequenced was blood, either unsorted or a sorted T cell fraction (not recorded which). This sequence was found in a human donor who was either an allogeneic HSCT recipient or a stem cell or donor lymphocyte infusion donor (not recorded which). It is not recorded whose cells these are; they may come from a transplant donor. The rearrangement links TRBV29-1 to TRBJ1-1; D is undetermined. CDR3 sequence: CSVDPRDLNTEAFF. CDR3 DNA sequence: TGCAGCGTCGACCCCAGAGATTTGAACACTGAAGCTTTCTTT.